Listed below are T cell receptor beta chains from one sample, sequenced in a study of blood T cell repertoires in COVID-19. Sequencing used immunoSEQ multiplex PCR; TCRdb keeps in-frame clones, though not all of them. Here the sample spans some 180,000 clones, about 83% being singletons. The sample comprised peripheral blood. The receptor source for this set is a woman aged 70-85 years who had recovered from COVID-19. Each CDR3 is given with its conserved first and last residue. A D gene is named only where the DNA matches it firmly. The size field is filled for only some rows; it gives once, few, many or a size class.

j_call,clone_size,v_call,d_call,cdr3_aa,cdr3_nt
TRBJ1-4,NA,TRBV4-1,NA,CASSPSGGGDEEKLFF,TGCGCCAGCAGCCCATCGGGTGGAGGCGATGAAGAAAAACTGTTTTTT
TRBJ1-1,NA,TRBV27,NA,CASSLAGAQNTEAFF,TGTGCCAGCAGTTTGGCAGGGGCCCAGAACACTGAAGCTTTCTTT
TRBJ1-1,NA,TRBV3-1/TRBV3-2,NA,CASSQGTGREAFF,TGTGCCAGCAGCCAGGGTACAGGGCGAGAAGCTTTCTTT
TRBJ1-1,NA,TRBV28,TRBD1,CAGQSGGSNTEAFF,TGTGCCGGACAATCAGGGGGGTCTAACACTGAAGCTTTCTTT
TRBJ2-5,NA,TRBV4-1,TRBD1,CASSHTGVYYQETQYF,TGCGCCAGCAGCCACACAGGGGTGTACTACCAAGAGACCCAGTACTTC
TRBJ2-3,NA,TRBV27,NA,CASSLSGGDTQYF,TGTGCCAGCAGTTTATCTGGAGGAGATACGCAGTATTTT
TRBJ2-6,NA,TRBV6-5,NA,CASRPGWSGANVLTF,TGTGCCAGCAGGCCCGGGTGGTCTGGGGCCAACGTCCTGACTTTC
TRBJ1-5,NA,TRBV2,NA,CASSGTGNQPQHF,TGTGCCAGCAGTGGGACAGGCAATCAGCCCCAGCATTTT
TRBJ1-5,NA,TRBV2,NA,CASSGFSGDQPQHF,TGTGCCAGCAGTGGTTTCTCCGGGGATCAGCCCCAGCATTTT
TRBJ2-1,NA,TRBV15,NA,CATSRGRAGLNEQFF,TGTGCCACCAGCAGAGGGCGGGCGGGACTCAATGAGCAGTTCTTC
TRBJ2-1,NA,TRBV9,NA,CASRPLSSYNEQFF,TGTGCCAGCAGACCCCTGAGCTCCTACAATGAGCAGTTCTTC
TRBJ2-1,NA,TRBV7-2,NA,CASTPPGDERFF,TGTGCCAGCACCCCCCCGGGGGATGAACGGTTCTTC
TRBJ1-1,NA,TRBV5-6,NA,CASSPGPRGTEAFF,TGTGCCAGCAGCCCCGGGCCGCGGGGCACTGAAGCTTTCTTT
TRBJ2-5,NA,TRBV7-2,TRBD2,CASSLASGAQETQYF,TGTGCCAGCAGCTTAGCTAGCGGGGCCCAAGAGACCCAGTACTTC
TRBJ1-1,NA,TRBV18,NA,CASSPPFVEQGRWMNTEAFF,TGTGCCAGCTCACCCCCCTTCGTAGAACAGGGCCGTTGGATGAACACTGAAGCTTTCTTT
TRBJ2-1,NA,TRBV12-5,TRBD2,CASGPPAGHYNEQFF,TGTGCTAGTGGTCCCCCAGCGGGGCACTACAATGAGCAGTTCTTC
TRBJ2-7,NA,TRBV5-1,TRBD2,CASSPGLADDYEQYF,TGCGCCAGCAGCCCCGGACTAGCGGACGACTACGAGCAGTACTTC
TRBJ1-2,NA,TRBV5-5,NA,CASSSHGGRDYGYTF,TGTGCCAGCAGCTCCCACGGGGGGAGGGACTATGGCTACACCTTT
TRBJ2-1,few,TRBV6-5,TRBD2,CASTVAGARGEQFF,TGTGCCAGCACCGTAGCGGGAGCAAGAGGGGAGCAGTTCTTC
TRBJ2-7,NA,TRBV18,NA,CASSNPYYGQYF,TGTGCCAGCTCAAACCCTTACTACGGGCAGTACTTC
TRBJ1-6,NA,TRBV4-3,NA,CASSQATADSPLHF,TGCGCCAGCAGCCAAGCGACAGCAGATTCACCCCTCCACTTT
TRBJ2-7,NA,TRBV9,NA,CASSVGGAPYEQYF,TGTGCCAGCAGCGTAGGCGGGGCCCCCTACGAGCAGTACTTC
TRBJ1-1,NA,TRBV11-2,NA,CASSPTGLNTEAFF,TGTGCCAGCAGCCCGACAGGTCTGAACACTGAAGCTTTCTTT
TRBJ1-2,NA,TRBV6-5,NA,CASSFAEVGLGGYTF,TGTGCCAGCAGTTTCGCCGAGGTGGGGCTAGGTGGCTACACCTTC
TRBJ1-1,many,TRBV18,TRBD1,CASSPRVGQGGNEAFF,TGTGCCAGCTCACCACGTGTGGGACAGGGGGGAAATGAAGCTTTCTTT
TRBJ2-5,NA,TRBV4-2,TRBD1,CASSQDGDRVGTQYF,TGTGCCAGCAGCCAAGATGGGGACAGGGTGGGGACCCAGTACTTC
TRBJ1-2,many,TRBV5-6,NA,CASSLTRRPGGYTF,TGTGCCAGCAGCTTAACACGGAGACCGGGTGGCTACACCTTC
TRBJ2-7,NA,TRBV6-6,TRBD1,CATQGTGSYEQYF,TGTGCCACCCAAGGGACAGGATCCTACGAGCAGTACTTC
TRBJ2-5,few,TRBV6-5,NA,CAVTAGTVARAQYF,TGTGCCGTCACGGCGGGGACAGTGGCCAGGGCCCAGTACTTC
TRBJ2-3,NA,TRBV20-1,NA,CSARALDTQYF,TGCAGTGCTCGTGCGTTGGATACGCAGTATTTT
TRBJ2-7,NA,TRBV20-1,NA,CSASFPSGEQYF,TGCAGTGCTAGTTTCCCCTCGGGAGAGCAGTACTTC
TRBJ2-5,NA,TRBV7-2,NA,CASSLGTSYQETQYF,TGTGCCAGCAGCTTGGGGACTTCGTACCAAGAGACCCAGTACTTC